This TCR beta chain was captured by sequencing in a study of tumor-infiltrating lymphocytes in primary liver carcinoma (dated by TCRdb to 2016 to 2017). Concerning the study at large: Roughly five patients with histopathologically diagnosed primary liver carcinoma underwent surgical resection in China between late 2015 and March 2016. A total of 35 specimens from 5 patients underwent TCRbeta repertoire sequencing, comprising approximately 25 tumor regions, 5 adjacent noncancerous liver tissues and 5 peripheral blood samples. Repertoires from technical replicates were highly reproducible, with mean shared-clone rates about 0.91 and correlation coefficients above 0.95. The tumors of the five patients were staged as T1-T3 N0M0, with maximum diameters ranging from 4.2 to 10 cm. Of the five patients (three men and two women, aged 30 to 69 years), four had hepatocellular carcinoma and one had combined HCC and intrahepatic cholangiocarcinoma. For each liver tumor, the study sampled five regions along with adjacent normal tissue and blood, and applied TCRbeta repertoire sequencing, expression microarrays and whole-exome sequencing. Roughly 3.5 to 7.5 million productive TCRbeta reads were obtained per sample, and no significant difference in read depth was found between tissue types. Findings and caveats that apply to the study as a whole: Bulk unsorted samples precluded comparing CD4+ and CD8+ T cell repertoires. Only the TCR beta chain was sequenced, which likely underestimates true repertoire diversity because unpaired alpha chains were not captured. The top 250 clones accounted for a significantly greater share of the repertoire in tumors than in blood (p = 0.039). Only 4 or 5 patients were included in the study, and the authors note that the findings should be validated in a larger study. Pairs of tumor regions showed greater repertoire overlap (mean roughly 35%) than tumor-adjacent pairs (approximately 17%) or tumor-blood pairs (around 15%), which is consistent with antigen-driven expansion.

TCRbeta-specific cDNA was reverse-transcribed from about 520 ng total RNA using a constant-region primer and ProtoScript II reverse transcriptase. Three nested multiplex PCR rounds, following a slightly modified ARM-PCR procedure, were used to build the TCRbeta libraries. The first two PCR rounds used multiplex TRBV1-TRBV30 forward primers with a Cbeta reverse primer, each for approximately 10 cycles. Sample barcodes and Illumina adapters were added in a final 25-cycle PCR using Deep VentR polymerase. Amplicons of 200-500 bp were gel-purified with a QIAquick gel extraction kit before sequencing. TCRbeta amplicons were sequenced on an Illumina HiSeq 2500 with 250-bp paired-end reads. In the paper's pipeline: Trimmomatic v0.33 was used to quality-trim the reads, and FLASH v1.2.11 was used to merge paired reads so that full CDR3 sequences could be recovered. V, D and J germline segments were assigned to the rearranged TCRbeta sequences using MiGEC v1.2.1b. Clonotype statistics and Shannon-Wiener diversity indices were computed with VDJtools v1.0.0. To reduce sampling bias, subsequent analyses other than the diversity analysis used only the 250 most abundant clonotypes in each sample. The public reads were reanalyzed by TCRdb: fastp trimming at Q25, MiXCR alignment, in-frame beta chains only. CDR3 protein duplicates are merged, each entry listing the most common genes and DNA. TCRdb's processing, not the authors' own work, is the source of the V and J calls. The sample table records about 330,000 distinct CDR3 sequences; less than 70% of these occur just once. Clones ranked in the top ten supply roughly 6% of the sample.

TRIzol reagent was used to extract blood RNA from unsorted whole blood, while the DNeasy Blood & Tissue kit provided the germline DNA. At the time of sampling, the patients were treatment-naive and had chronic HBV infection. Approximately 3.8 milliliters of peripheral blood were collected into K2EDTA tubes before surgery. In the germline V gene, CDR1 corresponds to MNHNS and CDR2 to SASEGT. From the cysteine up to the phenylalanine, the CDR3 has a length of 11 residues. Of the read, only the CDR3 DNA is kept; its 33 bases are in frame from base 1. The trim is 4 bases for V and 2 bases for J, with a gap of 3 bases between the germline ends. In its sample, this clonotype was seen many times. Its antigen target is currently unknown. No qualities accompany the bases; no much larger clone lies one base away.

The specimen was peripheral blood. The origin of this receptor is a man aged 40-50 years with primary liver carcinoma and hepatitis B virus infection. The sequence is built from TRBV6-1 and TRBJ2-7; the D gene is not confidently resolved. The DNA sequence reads TGTGCCAGCAGTGCGACCTACGAGCAGTACTTC. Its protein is CASSATYEQYF.